This T cell receptor (beta chain) was sequenced for a study of cytomegalovirus exposure and HLA in healthy donors. Study observations and caveats: When a later analysis compared HLA-associated TCR beta chains with equally common others, the HLA-associated chains turned out to be more clonally expanded and to have lower generation probabilities.

The PCR contained 60 Vbeta and 13 Jbeta primers. This table comes from immunoSEQ multiplex PCR, and its TCRdb copy is limited to in-frame clones, with some not included. The table lists about 140,000 clones, less than 80% of them singletons. V was clipped by 6 bases and J by 3 bases, with 15 bases between them. This CDR3 region has 14 residues. Germline CDR1 is MDHEN and CDR2 is SYDVKM. Turning to this clone: Antigen unknown.

The sample consisted of PBMCs. This TCR derives from a woman aged 45-65 years in good health and CMV-seropositive. V usage is TRBV28 and J usage is TRBJ2-7, with D possibly matching TRBD1 (6 bases). DNA of the CDR3: TGTGCCAGCAGCTTAGGGACACTGGGCTACGAGCAGTACTTC. It codes for CASSLGTLGYEQYF.